These 14 T cell receptor beta chains came from one sample sequenced in a study of blood T cell repertoires in COVID-19. Some clones are missing from TCRdb's copy, which holds only in-frame ones; the method was immunoSEQ multiplex PCR. The sample records a few hundred thousand clones, nearly 90% being singletons. Sequences were obtained from PBMCs or T cells enriched from blood (not recorded which). Receptors originate from a man aged 25 to 40 who had been exposed to COVID-19.

The V and J genes are TRBV15 and TRBJ1-2; D not certain. Germline V gene data show CDR1 as LNHNV and CDR2 as YYDKDF (reference sequence). Trimming pared 0 bases from V and 5 bases from J, leaving 7 bases between. The CDR3 is 13 amino acids. Here the CDR3 DNA reads TGTGCCACCAGCAGAGATCTCCCTTATGGCTACACCTTC. Its protein product is CATSRDLPYGYTF.

The CDR3 loop reads CASSSPGVQETQYF. The CDR3 DNA sequence: TGTGCCAGCAGCTCCCCCGGGGTCCAAGAGACCCAGTACTTC. The chain joins TRBV7-2 to TRBJ2-5, with D possibly being TRBD2 (5 bases). The germline V gene encodes CDR1 SGHTA and CDR2 FQGNSA. This CDR3 spans 14 amino acids. Between the trimmed V and J ends, which lost 4 bases and 1 base, there was a span of 10 bases.

The gene calls are TRBV27 and TRBJ1-6; 8 bases fit TRBD1. Germline V gene data show CDR1 as MNHEY and CDR2 as SMNVEV (reference sequence). The CDR3 has 15 residues. Trimming took 3 bases from V and 6 from J; bases not matched to a gene: 4. This chain's CDR3 is CASSFRDRFNSPLHF. For the CDR3, the DNA is TGTGCCAGCAGTTTCCGGGACAGGTTTAATTCACCCCTCCACTTT.

This chain links TRBV19 with TRBJ1-5; 12 bases match TRBD1. V trimming: 6 bases; J trimming: 7 bases; junction bases outside the gene matches: 13. The CDR3 sequence is 17 residues long. Germline assignment: CDR1 LNHDA and CDR2 SQIVND (reference sequence). DNA for the CDR3: TGTGCCAGTAGGCCTCCTTATGGGACAGGGGGCTACCAGCCCCAGCATTTT. Translating gives CASRPPYGTGGYQPQHF.

The chain uses TRBV24-1 and TRBJ2-3; no definite D call. Trimming took 3 bases from V and 5 from J, leaving 5 bases between them. CDR1 is KGHDR and CDR2 is SFDVKD in the germline V gene. The CDR3 consists of 12 residues. CDR3 nucleotides: TGTGCCACCAGTGATCCCGGAGATACGCAGTATTTT. This codes for CATSDPGDTQYF.

The chain is built from TRBV25-1 and TRBJ2-7; TRBD1 aligns across 8 bases. J lost 2 bases, V lost 2 bases, and 2 bases had no gene match. Germline V gene data show CDR1 as MGHDK and CDR2 as SYGVNS. The CDR3 extends over 14 amino acids. This chain's CDR3 is CASSEQDRAYEQYF. The CDR3 coding sequence is TGTGCCAGCAGTGAACAGGACAGGGCCTACGAGCAGTACTTC.

J is TRBJ1-3 and V is TRBV4-1; 8 positions match TRBD1. The CDR3 totals 15 residues. Trimming took 2 bases from V and 5 from J; bases not matched to a gene: 5. Per the germline V gene, CDR1 is MGHRA and CDR2 is YSYEKL. The CDR3 DNA reads TGCGCCAGCAGCCAACCCCGGACAGGGAGAAACACCATATATTTT. This gives the protein CASSQPRTGRNTIYF.

This chain links TRBV19 with TRBJ2-5; maybe TRBD2 (6 bases). Trimming took off 1 base at V and 1 base at J, with 10 bases between the two ends. Germline lookup yields CDR1 LNHDA and CDR2 SQIVND (reference sequence). This CDR3 is built from 15 residues. CDR3 nucleotides: TGTGCCAGTAGTATAGGTGGCGGGACCCAAGAGACCCAGTACTTC. As protein: CASSIGGGTQETQYF.

The rearrangement links TRBV18 to TRBJ2-7; D unclear. Germline V gives CDR1 KGHSH, CDR2 LQKENI. The CDR3 is 14 amino acids. V was shortened by 3 bases and J by 3 bases, with 12 bases between the two germline ends. CDR3 sequence reads: CASSPAVFLYEQYF. CDR3 nucleotides: TGTGCCAGCTCACCGGCCGTCTTCCTCTACGAGCAGTACTTC.

This sequence joins TRBV27 and TRBJ2-2, with 9 bases that match TRBD1. The CDR3 covers 17 residues. Germline CDR1 MNHEY, CDR2 SMNVEV (reference sequence). Germline trimming cut 5 bases from V and 7 bases from J; bases unmatched to any gene: 14. The CDR3 is CASSNLAPGTGYGELFF. CDR3 sequence (DNA): TGTGCCAGCAGTAACCTCGCCCCCGGGACAGGGTACGGGGAGCTGTTTTTT.

This chain uses TRBV7-3 with TRBJ2-2, with D perhaps matching TRBD1 (6 bases). Germline V gene data show CDR1 as SGHTA and CDR2 as FQGTGA. CDR3 length: 17 amino acids. V was trimmed by 1 base and J by 5 bases, leaving 17 bases between them. The CDR3 sequence: CASSLNSAGVTTGELFF. CDR3 bases: TGTGCCAGCAGCTTAAACTCGGCAGGGGTAACGACCGGGGAGCTGTTTTTT.

The chain combines TRBV11-2 with TRBJ2-4; 7 bases are shared with TRBD1. The V and J ends lost 4 bases and 6 bases, in that order; junction bases with no gene match: 15. CDR3 length: 17 amino acids. Germline V gene data show CDR1 as SGHAT and CDR2 as FQNNGV. This CDR3 is CASSSRQGGVVGNIQYF. CDR3 nucleotide sequence: TGTGCCAGCAGCTCCCGACAGGGTGGTGTGGTCGGAAACATTCAGTACTTC.

This clone was recorded only once. V is TRBV27 and J is TRBJ1-2; 7 bases match TRBD1. In germline, CDR1 is MNHEY, CDR2 SMNVEV (reference sequence). V lost 7 bases to trimming and J lost 6 bases; unmatched junction nucleotides: 2. This CDR3 is built from 11 residues. CDR3 sequence reads: CASKGGDGYTF. The CDR3 bases are TGTGCCAGCAAAGGGGGCGATGGCTACACCTTC.

With respect to this clone: Distinct nucleotide sequences in the sample also encode this CDR3. The V gene is TRBV5-1, the J gene TRBJ2-3; D ambiguous. Trimming removed 1 base at V and 0 bases at J, with 3 bases between. The CDR3 length is 13 residues. Germline V gives CDR1 SGHRS, CDR2 YFSETQ. The CDR3 region is CASSLTSTDTQYF. DNA for the CDR3: TGCGCCAGCAGCTTGACTAGCACAGATACGCAGTATTTT.